This TCR beta chain originates from a study of regulatory T cells in long-lasting Graves disease. Per germline, CDR1 SNHLY and CDR2 FYNNEI. Trimming at V came to 7 bases and at J to 3 bases, leaving 10 bases not matched to a gene. This CDR3 spans 15 amino acids. Time point of the sample: newly diagnosed GD, antithyroid drugs for less than 3 months. The TCR library was made from RNA that had been extracted from PBMCs in TRIzol. Per American Thyroid Association guidelines, Graves' disease was diagnosed. This clonotype was seen ten or more times. In building TCR beta libraries, iRepertoire HTBI primers were used together with Arm-PCR of CDR3 regions. TCRdb re-called the multiplex PCR reads through MiXCR, storing one row per CDR3 protein. The table has 550,000 to 700,000 distinct CDR3 sequences, about 15% seen once. A further study also used this sample, focusing on T cells in Graves' hyperthyroidism and ophthalmopathy.

This receptor was taken from a man between 18 and 35 years old with Graves disease. The chain joins TRBV2 to TRBJ2-3, with 7 bases aligning to TRBD1. Sequenced material: peripheral blood mononuclear cells (PBMCs), taken at new diagnosis, from a patient treated with antithyroid drugs. The CDR3 sequence: CASIDRDRDTDTQYF. CDR3 coding DNA: TGTGCCAGCATAGACCGGGACAGAGATACAGATACGCAGTATTTT.